The clone carrying this T cell receptor (beta chain) is a singleton in its sample. The target antigen is unknown. The data were obtained in a study of siplizumab effects on memory and regulatory T cells. The table came from immunoSEQ multiplex PCR; TCRdb's copy has only in-frame clones and leaves some out. This sample has nearly 85,000 clones, with about nine tenths found just once. Germline V lookup: CDR1 MNHNS, CDR2 SASEGT. This CDR3 spans 15 amino acids. The germline V and J ends were trimmed by 2 bases and 6 bases, with 17 bases remaining between them. General study results and limits: Naive T cell populations appeared to exhibit greater diversity than memory cells and appeared to be major alloresponse contributors. Unstimulated subsets captured only a minor fraction of alloreactive clones. Among mappable alloreactive CD4+ clones, the Treg-derived fraction averaged around 66% with siplizumab versus about 30% in controls.

The rearrangement uses TRBV6-1 and TRBJ2-7, with D possibly matching TRBD2 (6 bases). Material for sequencing was Tregs sorted from blood. The TCR was taken from a human donor in good health. This CDR3 reads CASSEYLRGGGEQYF. The CDR3 nucleotides read TGTGCCAGCAGTGAATATTTAAGGGGAGGAGGCGAGCAGTACTTC.